A single sample gave rise to the 4 T cell receptor beta chains below, sequenced in a study of blood T cells in healthy people across ages. Primers used in a second PCR of roughly 6 to 11 cycles were a sample-barcoded 5' primer and a J-beta primer mix. TCRdb reprocessed the 5' RACE reads via MiXCR and lists one record per CDR3 protein. The sample lists more than 450,000 distinct CDR3 sequences; about 28% were seen once. The sample was also linked to a second study, of T cells of mothers and their children.

The sample consisted of blood. Every receptor here comes from a boy between 2 and 10 years old in good health.

This clonotype was counted between two and nine times. The chain carries TRBV20-1 and TRBJ2-2, with 13 bases matching TRBD2. Trimming at V came to 3 bases and at J to 4 bases, leaving 8 bases not matched to a gene. Germline loops: CDR1 DFQATT, CDR2 SNEGSKA (reference sequence). The CDR3 loop spans 17 amino acids. Here the CDR3 reads CSASDQGLAGPTGELFF. The DNA of the CDR3 is TGCAGTGCTAGCGACCAGGGACTAGCGGGACCCACCGGGGAGCTGTTTTTT.

This chain links TRBV4-1 with TRBJ2-7; D tentatively fits TRBD1 or TRBD2 (6 bases each). V was cut by 1 base and J by 4 bases, with 14 bases left in between. The CDR3 extends over 15 amino acids. Per the germline V gene, CDR1 is MGHRA and CDR2 is YSYEKL. The CDR3 sequence: CASSQVGGGRYEQYF. The CDR3 coding sequence is TGCGCCAGCAGCCAAGTCGGAGGGGGAAGGTACGAGCAGTACTTC.

The rearrangement joins TRBV10-1 to TRBJ1-1; D is undetermined. Trimming took 0 bases from V and 9 from J, leaving 11 bases between them. Germline V gene sequence: CDR1 WNHNN, CDR2 SYGVQD (reference sequence). CDR3 length: 13 amino acids. CDR3 nucleotides: TGCGCCAGCAGTGAGTCGGAGAAGGGCCAAGCTTTCTTT. It encodes CASSESEKGQAFF.

This clonotype was counted between two and nine times. The chain carries TRBV7-9 and TRBJ1-6, with D possibly being TRBD1 (6 bases). Per germline, CDR1 SEHNR and CDR2 FQNEAQ (reference sequence). This CDR3 is built from 16 residues. V was trimmed by 5 bases and J by 7 bases, leaving 18 bases between them. CDR3 in amino acids: CASSGPTRGLNSPLHF. CDR3 sequence (DNA): TGTGCCAGCAGCGGGCCGACGAGGGGGTTGAATTCACCCCTCCACTTT.